These T cell receptor beta chains were read from a single sample in a study of patients and donors after allogeneic stem cell transplantation. TCRdb redid the calling of the RT-PCR reads with MiXCR, one entry per CDR3 protein. The table shows about 200,000 distinct CDR3 sequences, with 40% to 45% occurring only once. Sequencing was performed on blood, either unsorted or a sorted T cell fraction (not recorded which). These receptors originate from a human donor who was either an allogeneic HSCT recipient or a stem cell or donor lymphocyte infusion donor (not recorded which). It is not recorded whose cells these are; they may come from a transplant donor. Each CDR3 is given with its conserved first and last residue. A D gene is named only where the DNA matches it firmly. The size field is filled for only some rows; it gives once, few, many or a size class.

>few|17|TRBJ2-1|-|TRBV27
CASSAEAEPSSYNEQFF
TGTGCCAGCAGCGCCGAAGCGGAACCTAGCTCCTACAATGAGCAGTTCTTC
>-|14|TRBJ1-1|-|TRBV12-5
CASLGPVNRVGAFF
TGTGCTAGTCTAGGCCCCGTCAACAGGGTTGGAGCTTTCTTT
>-|19|TRBJ1-1|-|TRBV19
CASSIGLQGIIGSFKGAFF
TGTGCCAGTAGTATAGGTTTACAGGGAATCATCGGGAGTTTCAAGGGAGCTTTCTTT
>few|15|TRBJ1-2|-|TRBV7-2
CASSRNRDLNYGYTF
TGTGCCAGCAGTAGGAACAGGGACTTAAACTATGGCTACACCTTC
>few|17|TRBJ1-1|-|TRBV12-3/TRBV12-4
CASSFQRAGTLNTEAFF
TGTGCCAGCAGTTTCCAAAGGGCAGGGACCCTGAACACTGAAGCTTTCTTT
>few|16|TRBJ2-1|TRBD2|TRBV28
CASRGTSPASYNEQFF
TGTGCCAGCAGGGGGACTAGCCCAGCGTCCTACAATGAGCAGTTCTTC
>-|18|TRBJ2-7|TRBD2|TRBV13
CASSSETSGRGKGYEQYF
TGTGCCAGCAGCTCCGAGACTAGCGGGAGGGGGAAGGGCTACGAGCAGTACTTC
>-|16|TRBJ2-7|TRBD1|TRBV20-1
CSARDDRGAFSYEQYF
TGCAGTGCTAGAGATGACAGGGGGGCGTTCTCCTACGAGCAGTACTTC
>-|13|TRBJ2-5|-|TRBV5-1
CASGGDSQETQYF
TGCGCCAGCGGAGGGGACAGCCAAGAGACCCAGTACTTC
>few|12|TRBJ2-1|TRBD2|TRBV29-1
CSVEGLENEQFF
TGCAGCGTAGAGGGACTAGAAAATGAGCAGTTCTTC
>-|16|TRBJ2-1|TRBD2|TRBV29-1
CSVPNRGRPGGNEQFF
TGCAGCGTTCCCAATCGTGGGCGGCCGGGAGGCAATGAGCAGTTCTTC
>-|16|TRBJ2-3|-|TRBV9
CASSNGREASTDTQYF
TGTGCCAGCAGCAATGGCCGCGAGGCTAGCACAGATACGCAGTATTTT
>-|12|TRBJ1-1|-|TRBV12-3/TRBV12-4
CASSFWGAGAFF
TGTGCCAGCAGTTTTTGGGGCGCGGGAGCTTTCTTT
>-|19|TRBJ1-1|-|TRBV9
CASSAFPPADLLQNTEAFF
TGTGCCAGCAGCGCCTTCCCCCCGGCAGACCTACTTCAAAACACTGAAGCTTTCTTT
>-|16|TRBJ2-5|TRBD2|TRBV12-3/TRBV12-4
CASSLGLAGDRETQYF
TGTGCCAGCAGTCTGGGACTAGCGGGAGACAGGGAGACCCAGTACTTC
>-|19|TRBJ2-2|-|TRBV28
CASSLPSSGSLTNTGELFF
TGTGCCAGCAGTCTACCCTCGTCCGGGTCTCTAACAAACACCGGGGAGCTGTTTTTT
>-|14|TRBJ2-5|-|TRBV7-6
CASSPPRGQETQYF
TGTGCCAGCAGCCCCCCACGCGGCCAAGAGACCCAGTACTTC